The T cell receptor (beta chain) described here comes from a study of neurological immune-mediated disorders. Healthy controls consisted of blood bank volunteers in Maryland, USA. Study-level points and caveats: The absence of shared CDR3 amino acid sequences among expanded clones across subjects suggests private repertoires in all groups.

The making of cDNA relied on 5'RACE with 10-nucleotide random UMIs. One entry per CDR3 protein results from TCRdb running MiXCR on the 5' RACE reads. The table includes some 31,000 distinct CDR3 sequences, 4.6% detected once. In regard to this clonotype: Antigen: not known.

The V gene's germline CDR1 is SGHRS and CDR2 YFSETQ. V was pared by 4 bases and J by 0 bases, with 7 bases between. This CDR3 is built from 13 residues. V usage is TRBV5-1 and J usage is TRBJ2-5; D remains ambiguous. The specimen sequenced was PBMCs. The TCR originated in a man younger than 35 in good health. The CDR3 sequence: CASSLKYQETQYF. In DNA form, the CDR3 reads TGCGCCAGCAGCCTTAAGTACCAAGAGACCCAGTACTTC.